The source of this TCR beta chain is a study of T cell changes during pregnancy in multiple sclerosis. Using immunoSEQ multiplex PCR, the repertoire was profiled, and TCRdb retains in-frame clones only, with some absent. The sample shows some 80,000 clones, approximately 93% of them seen only once. This clone has just one count. The CDR3 has 14 residues. Trimming took 7 bases from V and 7 from J; bases not matched to a gene: 6. Germline CDR1 and CDR2: SGHTA and FQGNSA. The chain joins TRBV7-2 to TRBJ2-4, with 11 nucleotides matching TRBD2. The clonotype originates from a female donor with multiple sclerosis, enrolled in a pregnancy study. This sample comprised CD4+ T cells from peripheral blood mononuclear cells, obtained after pregnancy. The CDR3 protein is CASTKTSGTNIQYF. CDR3 nucleotides: TGTGCCAGCACCAAGACTAGCGGGACGAACATTCAGTACTTC.